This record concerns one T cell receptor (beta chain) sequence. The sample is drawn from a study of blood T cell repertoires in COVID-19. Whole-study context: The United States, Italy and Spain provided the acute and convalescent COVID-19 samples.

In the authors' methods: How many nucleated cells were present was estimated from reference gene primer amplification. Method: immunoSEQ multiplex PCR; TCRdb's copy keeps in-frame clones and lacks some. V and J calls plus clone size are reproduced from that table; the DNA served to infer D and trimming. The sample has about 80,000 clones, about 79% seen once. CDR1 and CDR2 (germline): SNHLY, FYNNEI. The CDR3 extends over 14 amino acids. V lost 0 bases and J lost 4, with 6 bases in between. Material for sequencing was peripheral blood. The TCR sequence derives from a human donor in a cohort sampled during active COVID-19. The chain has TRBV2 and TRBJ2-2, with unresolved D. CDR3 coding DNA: TGTGCCAGCAGTGAAGCTAGAACCACCGGGGAGCTGTTTTTT. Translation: CASSEARTTGELFF.